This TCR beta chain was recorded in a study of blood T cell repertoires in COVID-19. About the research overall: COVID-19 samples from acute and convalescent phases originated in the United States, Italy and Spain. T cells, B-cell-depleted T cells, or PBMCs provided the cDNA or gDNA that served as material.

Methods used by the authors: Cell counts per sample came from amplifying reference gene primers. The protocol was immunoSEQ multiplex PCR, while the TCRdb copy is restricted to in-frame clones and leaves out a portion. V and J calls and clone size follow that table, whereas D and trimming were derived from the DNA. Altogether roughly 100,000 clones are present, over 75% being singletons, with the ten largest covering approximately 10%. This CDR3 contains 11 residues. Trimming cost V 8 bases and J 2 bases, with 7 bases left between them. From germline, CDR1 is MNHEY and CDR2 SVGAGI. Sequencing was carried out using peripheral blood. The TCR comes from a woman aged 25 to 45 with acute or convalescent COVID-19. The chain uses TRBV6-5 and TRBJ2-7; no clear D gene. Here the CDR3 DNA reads TGTGCCAGCTCCTCCCCCTACGAGCAGTACTTC. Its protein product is CASSSPYEQYF.